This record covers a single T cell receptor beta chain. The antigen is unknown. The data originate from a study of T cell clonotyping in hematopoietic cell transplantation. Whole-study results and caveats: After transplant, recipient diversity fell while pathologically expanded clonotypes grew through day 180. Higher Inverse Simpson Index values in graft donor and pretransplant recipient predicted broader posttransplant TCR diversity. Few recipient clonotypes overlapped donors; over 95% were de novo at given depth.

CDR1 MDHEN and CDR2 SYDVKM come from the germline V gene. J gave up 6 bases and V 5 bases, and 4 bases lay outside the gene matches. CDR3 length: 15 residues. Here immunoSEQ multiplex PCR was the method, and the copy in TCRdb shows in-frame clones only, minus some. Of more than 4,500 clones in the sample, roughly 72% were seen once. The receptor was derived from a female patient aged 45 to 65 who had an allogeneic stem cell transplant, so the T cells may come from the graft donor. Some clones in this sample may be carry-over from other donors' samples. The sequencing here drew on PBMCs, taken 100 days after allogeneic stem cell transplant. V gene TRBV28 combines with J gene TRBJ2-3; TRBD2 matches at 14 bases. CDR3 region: CASSRRLAGGDTQYF. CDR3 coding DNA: TGTGCCAGCAGTCGAAGACTAGCGGGAGGGGATACGCAGTATTTT.